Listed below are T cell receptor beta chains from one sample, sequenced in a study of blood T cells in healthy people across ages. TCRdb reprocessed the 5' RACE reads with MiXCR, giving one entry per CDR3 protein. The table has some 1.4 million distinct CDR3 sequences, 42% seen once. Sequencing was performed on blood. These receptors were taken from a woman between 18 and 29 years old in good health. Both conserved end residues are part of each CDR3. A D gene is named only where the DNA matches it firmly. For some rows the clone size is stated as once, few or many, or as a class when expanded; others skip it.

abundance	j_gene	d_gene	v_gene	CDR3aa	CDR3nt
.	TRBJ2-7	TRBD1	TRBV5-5	CASSNGQGAREQYF	TGTGCCAGCAGCAACGGACAGGGGGCAAGAGAGCAGTACTTC
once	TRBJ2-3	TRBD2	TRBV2	CASSELASGAQTQYF	TGTGCCAGCAGTGAACTGGCTAGCGGGGCCCAAACGCAGTATTTT
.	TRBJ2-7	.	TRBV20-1	CSANNRVGAYEQYF	TGCAGTGCTAACAATAGGGTAGGAGCCTACGAGCAGTACTTC
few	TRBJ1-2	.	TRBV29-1	CSAQPGTAGSYGYTF	TGCAGCGCTCAACCCGGGACGGCCGGGAGTTATGGCTACACCTTC
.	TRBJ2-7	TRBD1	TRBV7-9	CASSSQGKIYEQYF	TGTGCCAGCAGCTCACAGGGGAAGATCTACGAGCAGTACTTC
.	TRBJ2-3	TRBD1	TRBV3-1	CASSPWDSPTNTQYF	TGTGCCAGCAGCCCCTGGGACAGTCCTACGAATACGCAGTATTTT
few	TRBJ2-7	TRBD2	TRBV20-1	CSAVIAGTYEQYF	TGCAGTGCTGTCATAGCGGGAACGTACGAGCAGTACTTC
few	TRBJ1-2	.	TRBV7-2	CASSPDYNYGYTF	TGTGCCAGCAGCCCCGATTATAACTATGGCTACACCTTC
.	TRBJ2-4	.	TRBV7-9	CATGRGAQNIQYF	TGTGCCACCGGGAGAGGGGCCCAAAACATTCAGTACTTC
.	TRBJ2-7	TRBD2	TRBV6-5	CASRSMTSGSLNEQYF	TGTGCCAGCAGGAGCATGACTAGCGGGAGTCTCAACGAGCAGTACTTC
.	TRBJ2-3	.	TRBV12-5	CASGSQVDTQYF	TGTGCTAGTGGTTCTCAAGTAGATACGCAGTATTTT
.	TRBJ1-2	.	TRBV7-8	CASSLAHYGYTF	TGTGCCAGCAGCTTAGCGCACTATGGCTACACCTTC
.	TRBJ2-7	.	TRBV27	CANGGGNSFYEQYF	TGTGCCAACGGGGGTGGGAACAGCTTCTACGAGCAGTACTTC
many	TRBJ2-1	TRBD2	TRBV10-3	CAIWEGLSHEQFF	TGTGCCATCTGGGAGGGCCTTAGCCATGAGCAGTTCTTC
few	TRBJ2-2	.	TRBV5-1	CASTTAGTGELFF	TGCGCCAGCACCACAGCGGGCACCGGGGAGCTGTTTTTT
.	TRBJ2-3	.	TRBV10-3	CATKRAASTDTQYF	TGTGCCACAAAACGGGCAGCCAGCACAGATACGCAGTATTTT
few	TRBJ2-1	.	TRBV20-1	CSARDGVRAVYNEQFF	TGCAGTGCTAGAGATGGGGTACGGGCCGTCTACAATGAGCAGTTCTTC
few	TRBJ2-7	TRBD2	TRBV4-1	CASSPTGLAGSGGEQYF	TGCGCCAGCAGCCCCACCGGACTAGCGGGAAGTGGAGGAGAGCAGTACTTC
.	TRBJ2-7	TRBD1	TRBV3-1	CASSQIFGTGIYEQYF	TGTGCCAGCAGCCAGATTTTTGGGACAGGGATCTACGAGCAGTACTTC
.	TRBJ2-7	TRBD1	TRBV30	CAWRRRDRDAEQYF	TGTGCCTGGAGAAGGAGGGACAGGGACGCCGAGCAGTACTTC
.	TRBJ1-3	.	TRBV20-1	CSASEGGTGNTIYF	TGCAGTGCTTCGGAGGGGGGAACTGGAAACACCATATATTTT
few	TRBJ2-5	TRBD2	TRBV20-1	CSAKEASGPQIEQYF	TGCAGTGCTAAAGAGGCTAGCGGGCCGCAGATAGAGCAGTACTTC
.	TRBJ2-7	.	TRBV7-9	CTSSPPGDHIPYEQYF	TGTACCAGCAGCCCGCCAGGGGACCATATTCCATACGAGCAGTACTTC
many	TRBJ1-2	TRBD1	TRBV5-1	CASSLDQGARGYTF	TGCGCCAGCAGCTTGGATCAGGGGGCGCGAGGCTACACCTTC
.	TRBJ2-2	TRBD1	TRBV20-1	CSARALGRGFVSGELFF	TGCAGTGCTAGAGCCCTGGGCAGGGGGTTTGTTTCCGGGGAGCTGTTTTTT
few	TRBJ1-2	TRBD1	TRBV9	CASSVEGGSYGYTF	TGTGCCAGCAGCGTAGAAGGGGGCAGCTATGGCTACACCTTC
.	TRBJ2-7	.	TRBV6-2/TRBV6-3	CASRGLYLSNNEQYF	TGTGCCAGCAGAGGACTTTACCTATCGAACAATGAGCAGTACTTC
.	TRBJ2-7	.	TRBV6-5	CASSYPGGGGQAEQYF	TGTGCCAGCAGTTACCCCGGGGGCGGCGGGCAGGCCGAGCAGTACTTC
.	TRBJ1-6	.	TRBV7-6	CASRVDGGNNSPLHF	TGTGCCAGCAGGGTAGATGGCGGGAATAATTCACCCCTCCACTTT
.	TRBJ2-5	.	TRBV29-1	CSGRQKTWGVQETQYF	TGCAGCGGCCGACAGAAGACCTGGGGGGTACAAGAGACCCAGTACTTC
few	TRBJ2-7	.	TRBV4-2	CASSQGGPGAGSYEQYF	TGTGCCAGCAGCCAAGGTGGCCCGGGGGCGGGTTCCTACGAGCAGTACTTC
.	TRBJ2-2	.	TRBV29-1	CSVVGDLNTGELFF	TGCAGCGTTGTAGGGGATCTGAACACCGGGGAGCTGTTTTTT
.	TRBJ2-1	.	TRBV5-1	CASSLGGGNYNEQFF	TGCGCCAGCAGCTTGGGCGGCGGCAACTACAATGAGCAGTTCTTC
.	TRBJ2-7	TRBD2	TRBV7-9	CASSLSTSFDEQYF	TGTGCCAGCAGTTTATCGACTAGCTTCGACGAGCAGTACTTC
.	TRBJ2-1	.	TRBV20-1	CSANYANEQFF	TGCAGTGCCAATTATGCGAATGAGCAGTTCTTC
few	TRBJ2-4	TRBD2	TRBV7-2	CASSLGPSGGTIAKNIQYF	TGTGCCAGCAGCTTAGGACCTAGCGGGGGTACTATAGCCAAAAACATTCAGTACTTC
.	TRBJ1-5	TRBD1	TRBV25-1	CASSGGGQFFSNQPQHF	TGTGCCAGCAGTGGGGGGGGACAGTTTTTTAGCAATCAGCCCCAGCATTTT
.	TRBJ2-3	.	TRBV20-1	CSARGPGTLSTDTQYF	TGCAGTGCTAGGGGACCCGGGACTCTCAGCACAGATACGCAGTATTTT
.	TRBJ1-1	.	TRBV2	CASSEDMAEAFF	TGTGCCAGCAGTGAAGACATGGCTGAAGCTTTCTTT
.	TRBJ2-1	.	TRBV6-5	CASSDPYRDNEQFF	TGTGCCAGCAGTGACCCTTACCGCGACAATGAGCAGTTCTTC
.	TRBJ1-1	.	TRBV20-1	CSAYGNQNTEAFF	TGCAGTGCGTATGGCAATCAAAACACTGAAGCTTTCTTT
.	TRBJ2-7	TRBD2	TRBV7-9	CTSSLGGSIHEQYF	TGTACCAGCAGTCTGGGCGGGAGTATTCACGAGCAGTACTTC
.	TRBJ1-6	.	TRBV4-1	CASSQDPPGANSPLHF	TGCGCCAGCAGCCAAGATCCCCCGGGTGCGAATTCACCCCTCCACTTT
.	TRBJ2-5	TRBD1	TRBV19	CASSIEGQGADPYF	TGTGCCAGTAGTATAGAAGGGCAGGGGGCTGATCCGTACTTC
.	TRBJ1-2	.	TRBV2	CASSPLGGPSGGYTF	TGTGCCAGCAGTCCCCTGGGAGGACCAAGTGGTGGCTACACCTTC
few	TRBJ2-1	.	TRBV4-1	CASSQTSLSYNEQFF	TGCGCCAGCAGCCAAACTAGCCTCTCCTACAATGAGCAGTTCTTC
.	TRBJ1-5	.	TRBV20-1	CSARGPLNQPQHF	TGCAGTGCTAGAGGGCCTCTCAATCAGCCCCAGCATTTT
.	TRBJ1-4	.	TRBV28	CASSFGRSTNEKLFF	TGTGCCAGCAGTTTTGGGCGCTCAACTAATGAAAAACTGTTTTTT
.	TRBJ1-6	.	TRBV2	CASSEESAGANSPLHF	TGTGCCAGCAGTGAAGAATCGGCAGGGGCCAATTCACCCCTCCACTTT
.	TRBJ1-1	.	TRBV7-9	CASRTFGNTEAFF	TGTGCCAGCAGGACCTTCGGGAACACTGAAGCTTTCTTT
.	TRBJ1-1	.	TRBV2	CASSEGDRANTEAFF	TGTGCCAGCAGTGAAGGTGATAGGGCCAACACTGAAGCTTTCTTT
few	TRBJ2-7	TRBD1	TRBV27	CASSTGGAVNEQYF	TGTGCCAGCAGTACAGGGGGCGCGGTGAACGAGCAGTACTTC
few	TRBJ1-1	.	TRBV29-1	CSGGQGLRGNTEAFF	TGCAGCGGGGGGCAGGGTTTGAGAGGTAACACTGAAGCTTTCTTT
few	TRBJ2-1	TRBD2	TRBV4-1	CASSHLRGASGSSGGNEQFF	TGCGCCAGCAGCCACCTCAGAGGGGCTAGCGGGAGTAGTGGGGGCAATGAGCAGTTCTTC
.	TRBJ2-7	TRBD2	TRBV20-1	CSATPGLPYEQYF	TGCAGTGCCACACCGGGACTACCCTACGAGCAGTACTTC
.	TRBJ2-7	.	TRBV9	CASSVAPSFGSEQYF	TGTGCCAGCAGCGTAGCCCCCTCCTTCGGCTCCGAGCAGTACTTC
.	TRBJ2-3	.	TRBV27	CASSFRDPNIDTQYF	TGTGCCAGCAGTTTTCGGGACCCAAACATAGATACGCAGTATTTT